The 15 T cell receptor beta chains below all came from one sample that was sequenced in a study of cytomegalovirus exposure and HLA in healthy donors. Researchers ran the PCR with 60 Vbeta and 13 Jbeta primers. Some clones are missing from TCRdb's copy, which holds only in-frame ones; the method was immunoSEQ multiplex PCR. The profile covers some 170,000 clones, with over 80% appearing a single time and over 4% taken by the ten largest. Input material: PBMCs. The receptors originated from a man in his fifties or sixties in good health and CMV-seropositive.

The chain has TRBV19 and TRBJ1-5; possible D gene TRBD1, 6 bases. The CDR3 is made up of 12 amino acids. V lost 10 bases, J lost 7 bases, and 14 bases lay in between. CDR1 is LNHDA, CDR2 SQIVND, per germline (reference sequence). The CDR3 here is CATGTSVQPQHF. The CDR3 nucleotides read TGTGCCACTGGGACATCGGTCCAGCCCCAGCATTTT.

As regards this clone: The junction and the germline gene differ at one end; a read error may be behind it. V is TRBV7-7 and J is TRBJ2-1, with TRBD2 identical over 11 bases. This CDR3 has 16 residues. Germline V gene data show CDR1 as SSHAT and CDR2 as FNYEAQ (reference sequence). CDR3 nucleotides: TGTGCTAGCAGCCGTACGACTAGCGGGACTATAAATGAGCAGTTCTTC. Translation gives CASSRTTSGTINEQFF.

The V gene is TRBV1, the J gene TRBJ2-5; the D segment call TRBD2 is taken from the table without a DNA check. TRBV1 is an annotated pseudogene. This CDR3 comprises 18 residues. CDR3 DNA: TGCACCAGCAGCCAAGAAGAGGGGAAGCGGGCGGACCAAGAGACCCAGTACTTC. Its translation is CTSSQEEGKRADQETQYF.

The rearrangement links TRBV7-3 to TRBJ2-7; maybe TRBD1 (6 bases). The germline CDR1 and CDR2 sequences are SGHTA and FQGTGA. This CDR3 is 15 amino acids long. The V and J ends lost 5 bases and 4 bases respectively, with 18 bases between them. The CDR3 DNA sequence: TGTGCCAGCAGCCCGTCCCGAACTAGGGGGTACGAGCAGTACTTC. Its protein product is CASSPSRTRGYEQYF.

The chain uses TRBV6-5 and TRBJ1-6; 9 bases are shared with TRBD1. CDR1 is MNHEY, CDR2 SVGAGI, per germline. There are 14 residues in the CDR3. The trim removed 5 bases at V and 10 bases at J, leaving 6 bases unmatched. The CDR3 sequence: CASSPQQGASPLHF. The CDR3 DNA reads TGTGCCAGCAGTCCTCAACAGGGGGCCTCACCCCTCCACTTT.

The chain employs TRBV5-1 and TRBJ2-5, with TRBD2 matching over 13 bases. Germline lookup yields CDR1 SGHRS and CDR2 YFSETQ. The J segment lost 1 base and the V segment lost 3 bases, leaving 3 bases of the junction unmatched. CDR3 length: 16 amino acids. This CDR3 is CASSSRTSGGQETQYF. For the CDR3, the DNA is TGCGCCAGCAGCTCCAGGACTAGCGGGGGCCAAGAGACCCAGTACTTC. Based on the CDR3 plus reference TRBV5-1 and TRBJ2-5, the full variable domain is KAGVTQTPRYLIKTRGQQVTLSCSPISGHRSVSWYQQTPGQGLQFLFEYFSETQRNKGNFPGRFSGRQFSNSRSEMNVSTLELGDSALYLCASSSRTSGGQETQYFGPGTRLLVL.

Comment on this clone: The sample has other DNA sequences that encode this CDR3 too. The V call is TRBV7-3, the J call TRBJ2-1; D ambiguous. V gave up 2 bases and J gave up 1 base, with 9 bases separating them. This CDR3 region has 15 residues. Germline-derived CDR1 and CDR2 are SGHTA and FQGTGA. In nucleotides, the CDR3 is TGTGCCAGCAGCTTAGCTGGCAGATCCTACAATGAGCAGTTCTTC. Protein: CASSLAGRSYNEQFF. Full variable domain (remainder filled in from reference TRBV7-3 and TRBJ2-1): GAGVSQTPSNKVTEKGKYVELRCDPISGHTALYWYRQSLGQGPEFLIYFQGTGAADDSGLPNDRFFAVRPEGSVSTLKIQRTERGDSAVYLCASSLAGRSYNEQFFGPGTRLTVL.

This chain links TRBV14 with TRBJ1-2; D uncertain. V dropped 4 bases and J dropped 2 bases, with 11 bases sitting between them. This CDR3 is built from 14 residues. Per the germline V gene, CDR1 is SGHDN and CDR2 is FVKESK. The DNA of the CDR3 is TGTGCCAGCAGCCGACCGGACTCCAACTATGGCTACACCTTC. The encoded protein is CASSRPDSNYGYTF.

This chain uses TRBV28 with TRBJ1-4; perhaps TRBD1 as D (6 bases). Germline CDR1 reads MDHEN; CDR2 reads SYDVKM. The CDR3 has 13 residues. Between the trimmed V and J ends, which lost 6 bases and 5 bases, there was a span of 10 bases. In DNA, the CDR3 is TGTGCCAGCAGGACGGGGACAAATGAAAAACTGTTTTTT. Protein product: CASRTGTNEKLFF.

The CDR3 spells CATSSTGVQETQYF. In nucleotides, the CDR3 is TGTGCCACCAGCAGTACAGGGGTACAAGAGACCCAGTACTTC. J is TRBJ2-5 and V is TRBV15; TRBD1 matches at 7 bases. Germline V gene lookup returns CDR1 LNHNV and CDR2 YYDKDF (reference sequence). With 3 bases clipped from V and 2 bases from J, the junction kept 3 bases outside the gene matches. The CDR3 has 14 residues.

This chain links TRBV11-2 with TRBJ2-5; D not certain. This CDR3 is 15 amino acids long. Germline V lookup: CDR1 SGHAT, CDR2 FQNNGV. Trimming took 0 bases from V and 4 from J, leaving 12 bases between them. The CDR3 DNA is TGTGCCAGCAGCTTAGATTCGATTGGCAGAGAGACCCAGTACTTC. It yields the protein CASSLDSIGRETQYF. The variable domain in full, with the rest retrieved from reference TRBV11-2 and TRBJ2-5, is EAGVAQSPRYKIIEKRQSVAFWCNPISGHATLYWYQQILGQGPKLLIQFQNNGVVDDSQLPKDRFSAERLKGVDSTLKIQPAKLEDSAVYLCASSLDSIGRETQYFGPGTRLLVL.

V and J are TRBV29-1 and TRBJ1-1; 7 bases are shared with TRBD1. The CDR3 totals 16 residues. The V gene's germline CDR1 is SQVTM and CDR2 ANQGSEA. After removal of 6 bases from V and 0 bases from J, the junction contained 13 bases not matched to a gene. CDR3: CSVYPGQFPLNTEAFF. For the CDR3, the DNA is TGCAGCGTGTACCCGGGACAGTTTCCCTTGAACACTGAAGCTTTCTTT.

The rearrangement uses TRBV5-4 and TRBJ1-1; 8 nucleotides agree with TRBD1. The CDR3 contains 16 residues. The V and J ends lost 5 bases and 1 base, in that order; junction bases with no gene match: 10. The V gene's germline CDR1 is SGHNT and CDR2 YYREEE (reference sequence). CDR3 protein: CASSFPPGQENTEAFF. CDR3 DNA: TGTGCCAGCAGTTTCCCCCCGGGACAGGAGAACACTGAAGCTTTCTTT.

The gene calls are TRBV7-3 and TRBJ1-1; D not resolved. Germline values: CDR1 SGHTA, CDR2 FQGTGA. This CDR3 is 13 amino acids long. Between the trimmed V and J ends, which lost 5 bases and 0 bases, there was a span of 7 bases. Here the CDR3 DNA reads TGTGCCAGCAGCCCCCACTTGAACACTGAAGCTTTCTTT. Residues: CASSPHLNTEAFF.

This clone was observed a handful of times. This chain joins TRBV29-1 and TRBJ2-3, with D unresolved. This CDR3 spans 14 amino acids. Looked up from germline, CDR1 is SQVTM and CDR2 is ANQGSEA. Trimming took off 7 bases at V and 0 bases at J, with 14 bases between the two ends. CDR3 region: CSGVQASSTDTQYF. The DNA of the CDR3 is TGCAGCGGCGTCCAGGCGTCTAGCACAGATACGCAGTATTTT.